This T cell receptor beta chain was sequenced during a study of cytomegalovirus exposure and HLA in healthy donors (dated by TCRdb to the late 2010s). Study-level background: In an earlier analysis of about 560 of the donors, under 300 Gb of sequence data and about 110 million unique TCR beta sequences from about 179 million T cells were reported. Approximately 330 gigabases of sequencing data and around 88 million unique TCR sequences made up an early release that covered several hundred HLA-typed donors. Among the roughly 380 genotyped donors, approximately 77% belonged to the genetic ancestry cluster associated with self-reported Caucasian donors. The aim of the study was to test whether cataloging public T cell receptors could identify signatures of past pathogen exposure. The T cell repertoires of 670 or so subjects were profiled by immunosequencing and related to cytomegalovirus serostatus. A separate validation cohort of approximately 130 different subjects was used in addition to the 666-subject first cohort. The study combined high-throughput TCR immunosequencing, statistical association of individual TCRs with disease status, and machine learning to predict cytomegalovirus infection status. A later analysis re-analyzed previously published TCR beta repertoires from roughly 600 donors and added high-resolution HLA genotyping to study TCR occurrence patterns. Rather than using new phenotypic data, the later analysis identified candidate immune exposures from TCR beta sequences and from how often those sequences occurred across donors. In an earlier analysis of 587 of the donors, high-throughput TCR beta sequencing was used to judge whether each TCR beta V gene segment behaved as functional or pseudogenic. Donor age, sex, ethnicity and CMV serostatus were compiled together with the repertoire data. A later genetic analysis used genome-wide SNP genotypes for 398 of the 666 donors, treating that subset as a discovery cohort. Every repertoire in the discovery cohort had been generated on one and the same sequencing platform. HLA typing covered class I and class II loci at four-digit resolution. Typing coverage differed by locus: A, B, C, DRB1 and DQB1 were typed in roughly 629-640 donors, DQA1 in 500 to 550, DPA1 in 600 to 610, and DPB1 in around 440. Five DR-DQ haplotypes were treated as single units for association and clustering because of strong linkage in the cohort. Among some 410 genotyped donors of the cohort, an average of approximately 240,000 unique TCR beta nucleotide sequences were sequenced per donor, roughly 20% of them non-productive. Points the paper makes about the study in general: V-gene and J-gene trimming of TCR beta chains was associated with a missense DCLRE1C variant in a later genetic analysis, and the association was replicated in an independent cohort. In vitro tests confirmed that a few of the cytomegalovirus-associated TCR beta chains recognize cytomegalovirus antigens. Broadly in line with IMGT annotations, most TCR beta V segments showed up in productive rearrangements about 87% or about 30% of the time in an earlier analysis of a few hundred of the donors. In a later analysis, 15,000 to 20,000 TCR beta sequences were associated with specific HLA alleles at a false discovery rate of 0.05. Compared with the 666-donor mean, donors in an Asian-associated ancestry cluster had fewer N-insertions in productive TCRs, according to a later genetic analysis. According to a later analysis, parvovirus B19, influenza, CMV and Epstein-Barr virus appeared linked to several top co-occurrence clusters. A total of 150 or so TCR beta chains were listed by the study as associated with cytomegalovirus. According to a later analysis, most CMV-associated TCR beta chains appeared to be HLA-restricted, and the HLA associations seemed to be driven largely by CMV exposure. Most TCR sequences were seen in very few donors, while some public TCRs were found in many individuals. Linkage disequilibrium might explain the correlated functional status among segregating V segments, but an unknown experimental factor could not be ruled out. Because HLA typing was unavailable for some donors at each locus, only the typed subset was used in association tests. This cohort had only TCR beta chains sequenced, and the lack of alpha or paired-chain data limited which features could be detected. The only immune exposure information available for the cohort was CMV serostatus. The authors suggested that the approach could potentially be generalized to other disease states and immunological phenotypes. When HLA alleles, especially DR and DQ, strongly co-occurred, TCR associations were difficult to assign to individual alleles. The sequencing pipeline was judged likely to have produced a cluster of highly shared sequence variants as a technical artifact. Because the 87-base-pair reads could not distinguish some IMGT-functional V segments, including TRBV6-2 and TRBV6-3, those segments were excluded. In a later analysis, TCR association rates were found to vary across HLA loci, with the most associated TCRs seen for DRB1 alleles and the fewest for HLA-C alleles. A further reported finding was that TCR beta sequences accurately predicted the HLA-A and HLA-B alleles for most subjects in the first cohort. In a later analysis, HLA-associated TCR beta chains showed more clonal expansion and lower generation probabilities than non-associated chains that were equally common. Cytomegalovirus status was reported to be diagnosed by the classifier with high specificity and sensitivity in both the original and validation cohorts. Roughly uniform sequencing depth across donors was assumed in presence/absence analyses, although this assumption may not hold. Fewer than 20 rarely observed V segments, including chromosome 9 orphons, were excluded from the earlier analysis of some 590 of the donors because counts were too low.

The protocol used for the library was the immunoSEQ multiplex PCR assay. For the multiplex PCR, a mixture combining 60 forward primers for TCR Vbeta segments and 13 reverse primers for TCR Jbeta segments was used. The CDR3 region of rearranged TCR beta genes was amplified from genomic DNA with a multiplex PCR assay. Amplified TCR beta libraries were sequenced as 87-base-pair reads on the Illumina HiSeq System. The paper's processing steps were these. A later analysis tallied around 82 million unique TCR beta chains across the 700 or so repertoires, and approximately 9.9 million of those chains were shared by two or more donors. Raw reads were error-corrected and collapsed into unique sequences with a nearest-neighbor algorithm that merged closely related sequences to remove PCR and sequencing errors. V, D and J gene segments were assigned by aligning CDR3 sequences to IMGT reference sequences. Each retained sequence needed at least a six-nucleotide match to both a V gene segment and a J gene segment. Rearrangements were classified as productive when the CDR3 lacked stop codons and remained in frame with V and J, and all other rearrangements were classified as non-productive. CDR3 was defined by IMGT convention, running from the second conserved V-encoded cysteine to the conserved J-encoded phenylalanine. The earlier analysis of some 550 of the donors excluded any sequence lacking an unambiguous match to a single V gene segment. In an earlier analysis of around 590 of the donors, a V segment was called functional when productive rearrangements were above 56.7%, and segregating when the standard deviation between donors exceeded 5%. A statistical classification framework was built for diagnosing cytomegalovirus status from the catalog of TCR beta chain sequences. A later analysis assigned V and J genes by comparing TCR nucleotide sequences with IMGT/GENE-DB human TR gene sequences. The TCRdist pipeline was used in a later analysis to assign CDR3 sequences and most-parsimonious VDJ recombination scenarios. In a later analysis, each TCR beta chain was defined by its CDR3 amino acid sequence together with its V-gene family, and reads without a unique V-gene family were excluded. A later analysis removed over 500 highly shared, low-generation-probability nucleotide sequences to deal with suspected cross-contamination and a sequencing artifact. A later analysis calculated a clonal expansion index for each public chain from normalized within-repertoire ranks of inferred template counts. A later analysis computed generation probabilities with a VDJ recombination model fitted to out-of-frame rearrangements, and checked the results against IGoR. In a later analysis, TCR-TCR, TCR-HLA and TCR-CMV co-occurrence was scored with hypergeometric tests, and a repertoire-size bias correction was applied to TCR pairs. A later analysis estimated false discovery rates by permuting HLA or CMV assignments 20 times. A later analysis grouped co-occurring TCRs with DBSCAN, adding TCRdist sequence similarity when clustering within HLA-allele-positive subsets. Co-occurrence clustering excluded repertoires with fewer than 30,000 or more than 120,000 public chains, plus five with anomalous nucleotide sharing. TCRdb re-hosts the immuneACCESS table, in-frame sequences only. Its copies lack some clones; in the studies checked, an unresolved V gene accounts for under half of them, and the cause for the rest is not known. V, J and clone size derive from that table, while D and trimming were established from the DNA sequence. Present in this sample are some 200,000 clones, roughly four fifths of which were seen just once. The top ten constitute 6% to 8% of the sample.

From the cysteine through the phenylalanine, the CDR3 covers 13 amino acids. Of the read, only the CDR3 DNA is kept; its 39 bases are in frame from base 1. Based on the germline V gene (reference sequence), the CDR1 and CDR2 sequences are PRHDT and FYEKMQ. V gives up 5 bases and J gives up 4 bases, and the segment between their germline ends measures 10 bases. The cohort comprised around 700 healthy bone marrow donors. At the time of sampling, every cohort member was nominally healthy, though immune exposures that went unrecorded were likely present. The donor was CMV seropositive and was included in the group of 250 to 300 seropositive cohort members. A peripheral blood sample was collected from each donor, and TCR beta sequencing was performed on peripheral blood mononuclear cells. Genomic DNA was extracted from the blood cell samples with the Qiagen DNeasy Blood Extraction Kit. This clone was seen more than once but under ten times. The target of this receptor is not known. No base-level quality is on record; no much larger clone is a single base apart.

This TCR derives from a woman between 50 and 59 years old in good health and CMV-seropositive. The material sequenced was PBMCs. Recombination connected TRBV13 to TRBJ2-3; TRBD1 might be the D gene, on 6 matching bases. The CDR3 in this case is CASSVEGADTQYF. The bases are TGTGCCAGCAGCGTCGAGGGGGCAGATACGCAGTATTTT.